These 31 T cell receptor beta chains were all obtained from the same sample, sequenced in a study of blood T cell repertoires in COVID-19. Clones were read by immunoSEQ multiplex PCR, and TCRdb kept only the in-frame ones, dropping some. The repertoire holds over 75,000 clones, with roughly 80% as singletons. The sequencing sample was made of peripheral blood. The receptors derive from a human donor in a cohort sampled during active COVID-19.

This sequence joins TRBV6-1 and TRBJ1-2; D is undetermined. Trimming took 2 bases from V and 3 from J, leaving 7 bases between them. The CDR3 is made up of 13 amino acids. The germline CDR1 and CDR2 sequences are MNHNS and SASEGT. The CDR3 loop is CASSEFTDYGYTF. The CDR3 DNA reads TGTGCCAGCAGTGAATTCACAGACTATGGCTACACCTTC.

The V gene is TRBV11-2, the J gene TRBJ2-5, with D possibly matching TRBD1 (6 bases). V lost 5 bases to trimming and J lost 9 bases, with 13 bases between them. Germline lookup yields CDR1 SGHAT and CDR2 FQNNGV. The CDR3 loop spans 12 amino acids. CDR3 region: CASSPRTGSQYF. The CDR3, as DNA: TGTGCCAGCAGCCCTAGAACAGGGTCCCAGTACTTC.

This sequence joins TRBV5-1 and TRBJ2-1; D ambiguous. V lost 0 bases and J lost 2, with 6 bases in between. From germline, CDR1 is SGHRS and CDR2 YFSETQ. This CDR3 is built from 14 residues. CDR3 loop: CASSLGSPYNEQFF. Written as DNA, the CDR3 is TGCGCCAGCAGCTTGGGCAGTCCCTACAATGAGCAGTTCTTC.

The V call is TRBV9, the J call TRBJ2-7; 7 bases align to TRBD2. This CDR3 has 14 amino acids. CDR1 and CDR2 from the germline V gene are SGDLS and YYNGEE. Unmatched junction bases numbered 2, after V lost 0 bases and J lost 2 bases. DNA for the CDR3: TGTGCCAGCAGCGTAGCGGGAGGACCCTACGAGCAGTACTTC. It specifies CASSVAGGPYEQYF.

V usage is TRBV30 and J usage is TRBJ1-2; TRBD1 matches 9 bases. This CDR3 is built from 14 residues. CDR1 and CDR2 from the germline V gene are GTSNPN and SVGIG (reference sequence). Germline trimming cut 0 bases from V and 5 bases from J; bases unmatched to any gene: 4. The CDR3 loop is CAWSVGTGNYGYTF. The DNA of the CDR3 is TGTGCCTGGAGTGTCGGGACAGGGAATTATGGCTACACCTTC.

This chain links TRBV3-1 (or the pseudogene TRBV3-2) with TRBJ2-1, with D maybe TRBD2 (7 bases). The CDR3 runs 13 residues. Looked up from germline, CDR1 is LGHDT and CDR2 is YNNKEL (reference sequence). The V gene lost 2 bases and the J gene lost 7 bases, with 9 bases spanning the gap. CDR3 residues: CASSQRGGNEQFF. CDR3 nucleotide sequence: TGTGCCAGCAGCCAAAGGGGGGGTAATGAGCAGTTCTTC.

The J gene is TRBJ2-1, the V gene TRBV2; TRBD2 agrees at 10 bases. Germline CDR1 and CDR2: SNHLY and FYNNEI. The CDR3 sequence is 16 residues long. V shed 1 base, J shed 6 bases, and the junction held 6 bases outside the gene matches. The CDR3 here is CASSEVGSGRFNEQFF. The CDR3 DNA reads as TGTGCCAGCAGTGAAGTGGGTAGCGGGAGGTTCAATGAGCAGTTCTTC. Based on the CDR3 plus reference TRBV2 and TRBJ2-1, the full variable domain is EPEVTQTPSHQVTQMGQEVILRCVPISNHLYFYWYRQILGQKVEFLVSFYNNEISEKSEIFDDQFSVERPDGSNFTLKIRSTKLEDSAMYFCASSEVGSGRFNEQFFGPGTRLTVL.

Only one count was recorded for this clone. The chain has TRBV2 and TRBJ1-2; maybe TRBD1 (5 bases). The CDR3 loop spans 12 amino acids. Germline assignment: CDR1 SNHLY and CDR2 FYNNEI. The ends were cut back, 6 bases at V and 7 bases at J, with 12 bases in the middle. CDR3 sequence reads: CASRAGQSGYTF. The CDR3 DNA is TGTGCCAGCAGAGCAGGGCAGTCTGGCTACACCTTC.

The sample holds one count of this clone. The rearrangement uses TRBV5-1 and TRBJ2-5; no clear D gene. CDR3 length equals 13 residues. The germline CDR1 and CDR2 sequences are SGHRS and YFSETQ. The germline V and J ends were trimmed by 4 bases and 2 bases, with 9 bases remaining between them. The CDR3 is CASSPGGQETQYF. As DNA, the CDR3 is TGCGCCAGCAGCCCGGGTGGGCAAGAGACCCAGTACTTC.

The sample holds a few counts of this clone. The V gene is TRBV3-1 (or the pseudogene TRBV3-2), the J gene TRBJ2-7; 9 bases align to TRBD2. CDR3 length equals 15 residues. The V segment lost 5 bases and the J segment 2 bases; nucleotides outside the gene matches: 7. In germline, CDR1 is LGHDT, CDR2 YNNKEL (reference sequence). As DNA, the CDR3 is TGTGCCAGCAGCAAAGTGGCTAGCGGGACCTACGAGCAGTACTTC. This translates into CASSKVASGTYEQYF.

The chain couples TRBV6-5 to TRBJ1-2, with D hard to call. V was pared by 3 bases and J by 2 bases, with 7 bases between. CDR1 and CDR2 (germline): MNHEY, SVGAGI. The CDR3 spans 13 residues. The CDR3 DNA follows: TGTGCCAGCAGTTATGAGGGAAACTATGGCTACACCTTC. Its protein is CASSYEGNYGYTF.

The CDR3 reads CASSLSGTGELFF. In nucleotides, the CDR3 is TGTGCCAGCAGCTTAAGCGGCACCGGGGAGCTGTTTTTT. The V call is TRBV7-3, the J call TRBJ2-2, with D unresolved. This CDR3 contains 13 residues. Germline V gene sequence: CDR1 SGHTA, CDR2 FQGTGA. V was pared by 1 base and J by 4 bases, with 4 bases between.

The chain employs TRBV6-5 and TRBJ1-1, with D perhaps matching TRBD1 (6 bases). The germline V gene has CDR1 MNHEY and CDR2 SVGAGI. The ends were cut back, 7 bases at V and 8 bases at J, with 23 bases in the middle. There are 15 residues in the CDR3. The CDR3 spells CASKPTGGSLEEAFF. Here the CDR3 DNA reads TGTGCCAGCAAACCGACAGGAGGTAGCCTGGAGGAAGCTTTCTTT.

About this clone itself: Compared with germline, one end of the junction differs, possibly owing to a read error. The CDR3 coding sequence is TGTGCTAGCAGCTTGTGGACAGGGGCGAACACTGAAGCTTTCTTT. Protein product: CASSLWTGANTEAFF. The rearrangement uses TRBV7-7 and TRBJ1-1, with 9 bases lining up with TRBD1. Looked up from germline, CDR1 is SSHAT and CDR2 is FNYEAQ (reference sequence). This CDR3 has 15 residues. The variable domain in full, with the rest retrieved from reference TRBV7-7 and TRBJ1-1, is GAGVSQSPRYKVTKRGQDVTLRCDPISSHATLYWYQQALGQGPEFLTYFNYEAQPDKSGLPSDRFSAERPEGSISTLTIQRTEQRDSAMYRCASSLWTGANTEAFFGQGTRLTVV.

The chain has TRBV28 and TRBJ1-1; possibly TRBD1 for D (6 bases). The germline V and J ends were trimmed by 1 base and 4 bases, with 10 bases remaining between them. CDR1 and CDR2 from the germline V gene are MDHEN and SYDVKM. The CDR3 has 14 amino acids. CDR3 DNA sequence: TGTGCCAGCAGTTTATCCCGAGGGGGCACTGAAGCTTTCTTT. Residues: CASSLSRGGTEAFF. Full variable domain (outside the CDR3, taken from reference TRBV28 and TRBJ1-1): DVKVTQSSRYLVKRTGEKVFLECVQDMDHENMFWYRQDPGLGLRLIYFSYDVKMKEKGDIPEGYSVSREKKERFSLILESASTNQTSMYLCASSLSRGGTEAFFGQGTRLTVV.

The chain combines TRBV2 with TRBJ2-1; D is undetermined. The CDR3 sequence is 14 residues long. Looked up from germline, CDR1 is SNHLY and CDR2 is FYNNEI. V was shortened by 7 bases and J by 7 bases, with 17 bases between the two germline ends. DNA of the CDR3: TGTGCCAGCACTGCGTCCCTGCCGATGAATGAGCAGTTCTTC. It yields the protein CASTASLPMNEQFF.

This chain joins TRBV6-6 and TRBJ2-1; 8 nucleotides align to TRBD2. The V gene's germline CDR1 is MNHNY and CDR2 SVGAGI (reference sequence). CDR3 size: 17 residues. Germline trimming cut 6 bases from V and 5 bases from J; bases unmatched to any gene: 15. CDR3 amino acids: CASSRRDLSGTDNEQFF. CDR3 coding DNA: TGTGCCAGCAGCCGACGAGACCTTAGCGGGACTGACAATGAGCAGTTCTTC.

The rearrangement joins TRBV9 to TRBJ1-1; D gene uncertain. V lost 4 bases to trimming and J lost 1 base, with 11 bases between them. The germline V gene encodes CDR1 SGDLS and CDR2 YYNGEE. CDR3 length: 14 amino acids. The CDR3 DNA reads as TGTGCCAGCAGCCCCCAGGTAGGGAACACTGAAGCTTTCTTT. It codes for CASSPQVGNTEAFF.

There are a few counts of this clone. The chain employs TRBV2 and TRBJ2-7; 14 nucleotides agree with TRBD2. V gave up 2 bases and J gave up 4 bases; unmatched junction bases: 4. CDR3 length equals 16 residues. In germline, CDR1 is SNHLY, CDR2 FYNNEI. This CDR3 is CASSEIGTSGSYEQYF. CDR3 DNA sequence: TGTGCCAGCAGTGAAATTGGGACTAGCGGGAGTTACGAGCAGTACTTC.

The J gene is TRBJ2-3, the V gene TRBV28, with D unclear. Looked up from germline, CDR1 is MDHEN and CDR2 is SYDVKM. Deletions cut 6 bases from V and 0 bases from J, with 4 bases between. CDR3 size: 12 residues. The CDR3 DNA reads TGTGCCAGCAGCGAGAGCACAGATACGCAGTATTTT. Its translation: CASSESTDTQYF.

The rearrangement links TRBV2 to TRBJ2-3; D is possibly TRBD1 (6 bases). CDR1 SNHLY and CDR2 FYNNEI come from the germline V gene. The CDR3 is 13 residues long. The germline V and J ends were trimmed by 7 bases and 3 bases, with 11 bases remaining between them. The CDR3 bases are TGTGCCAGCACCGACAGGCAGACAGATACGCAGTATTTT. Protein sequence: CASTDRQTDTQYF. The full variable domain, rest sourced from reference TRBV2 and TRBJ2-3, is EPEVTQTPSHQVTQMGQEVILRCVPISNHLYFYWYRQILGQKVEFLVSFYNNEISEKSEIFDDQFSVERPDGSNFTLKIRSTKLEDSAMYFCASTDRQTDTQYFGPGTRLTVL.

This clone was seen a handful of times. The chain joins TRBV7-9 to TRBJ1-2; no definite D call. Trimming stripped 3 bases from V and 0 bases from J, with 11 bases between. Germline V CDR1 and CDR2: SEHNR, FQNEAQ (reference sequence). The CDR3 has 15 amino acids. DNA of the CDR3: TGTGCCAGCAGCTTGAGAGGAAGATCTAACTATGGCTACACCTTC. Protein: CASSLRGRSNYGYTF.

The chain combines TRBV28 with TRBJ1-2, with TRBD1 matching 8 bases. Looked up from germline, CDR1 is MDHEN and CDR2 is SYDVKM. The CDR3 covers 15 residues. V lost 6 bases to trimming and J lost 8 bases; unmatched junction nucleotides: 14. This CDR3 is CASRLRTGRNLGYTF. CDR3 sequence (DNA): TGTGCCAGCAGACTTCGGACAGGGAGGAATCTCGGCTACACCTTC.

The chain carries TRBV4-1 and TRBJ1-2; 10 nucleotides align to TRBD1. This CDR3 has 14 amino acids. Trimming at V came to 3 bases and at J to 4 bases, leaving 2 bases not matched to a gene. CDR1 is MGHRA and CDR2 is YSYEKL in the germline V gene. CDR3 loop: CASSHGQGVYGYTF. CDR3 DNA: TGCGCCAGCAGCCACGGACAGGGGGTCTATGGCTACACCTTC.

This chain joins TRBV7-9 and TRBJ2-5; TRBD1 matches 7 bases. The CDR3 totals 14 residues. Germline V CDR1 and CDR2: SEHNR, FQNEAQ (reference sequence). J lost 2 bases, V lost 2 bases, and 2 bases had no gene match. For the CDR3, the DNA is TGTGCCAGCAGCTTATGGGACAGACAAGAGACCCAGTACTTC. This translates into CASSLWDRQETQYF.

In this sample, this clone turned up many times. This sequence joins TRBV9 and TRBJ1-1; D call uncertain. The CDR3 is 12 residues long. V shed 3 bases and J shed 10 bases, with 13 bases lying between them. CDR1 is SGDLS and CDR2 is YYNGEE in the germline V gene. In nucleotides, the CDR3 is TGTGCCAGCAGCGGCACTGGCCGGGGAGCTTTCTTT. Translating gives CASSGTGRGAFF.

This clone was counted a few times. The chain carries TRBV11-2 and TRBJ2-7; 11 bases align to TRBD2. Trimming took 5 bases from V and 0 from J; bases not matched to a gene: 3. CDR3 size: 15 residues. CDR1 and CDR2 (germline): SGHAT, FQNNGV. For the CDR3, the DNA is TGTGCCAGCAGCCCACTAGCGGGGGACTCCTACGAGCAGTACTTC. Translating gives CASSPLAGDSYEQYF.

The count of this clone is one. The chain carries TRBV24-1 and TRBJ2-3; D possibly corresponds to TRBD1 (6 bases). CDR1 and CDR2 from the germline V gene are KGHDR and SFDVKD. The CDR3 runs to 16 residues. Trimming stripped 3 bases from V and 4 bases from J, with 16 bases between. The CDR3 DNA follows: TGTGCCACCAGTGATGCTACGCAGGGGATGGCAGATACGCAGTATTTT. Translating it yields CATSDATQGMADTQYF.

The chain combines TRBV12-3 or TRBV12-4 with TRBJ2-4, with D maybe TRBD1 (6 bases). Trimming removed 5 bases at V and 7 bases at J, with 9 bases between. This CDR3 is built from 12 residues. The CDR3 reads CASSRQDNIQYF. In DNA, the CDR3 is TGTGCCAGCAGTCGACAGGACAACATTCAGTACTTC.

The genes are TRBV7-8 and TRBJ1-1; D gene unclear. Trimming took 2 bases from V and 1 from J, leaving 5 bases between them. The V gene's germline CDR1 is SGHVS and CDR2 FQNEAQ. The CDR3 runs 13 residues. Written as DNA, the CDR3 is TGTGCCAGCAGCTTACAGTCGAACACTGAAGCTTTCTTT. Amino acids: CASSLQSNTEAFF.

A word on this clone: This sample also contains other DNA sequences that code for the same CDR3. The CDR3 bases are TGTGCCAGCAGTTTCAGTAATGAAAAACTGTTTTTT. This codes for CASSFSNEKLFF. The chain employs TRBV28 and TRBJ1-4; D call uncertain. The CDR3 has 12 residues. CDR1 is MDHEN and CDR2 is SYDVKM in the germline V gene. V lost 3 bases and J 4 bases, leaving 3 bases between the germline ends.